This T cell receptor (beta chain) was captured by sequencing in a study of OX40 agonist ivuxolimab in advanced cancers. Study summary: Dose-escalation patients suffered from hepatocellular carcinoma, melanoma, renal cell or head and neck cancer. Regarding the study as a whole: By week 6 at 0.1 to 3.0 mg/kg, blood CD4+ and CD8+ T cells had expanded clonally.

The method was immunoSEQ multiplex PCR; TCRdb's version includes in-frame clones alone and lacks a portion of them. The data contain fewer than 85,000 clones, approximately 90% of them seen just once; the ten biggest clones take up approximately 0.7%. For this clone: The target antigen is unknown.

Drawing of blood for sampling happened at baseline, at cycle 4 day 1, and at cycle 7 day 1. The material sequenced was CD4+ or CD8+ T cells sorted from blood, taken in a trial of the OX40 agonist ivuxolimab. The sequence derives from an adult with an advanced solid tumor such as melanoma, head and neck, liver or kidney cancer.

CDR3 sequence: CASSYGTSDQETQYF. In DNA form, the CDR3 reads TGTGCCAGCAGCTACGGGACTAGCGATCAAGAGACCCAGTACTTC. The J gene is TRBJ2-5, the V gene TRBV28, with 10 bases lining up with TRBD2. The CDR3 totals 15 residues. V was clipped by 6 bases and J by 2 bases; unmatched bases: 6. Germline values: CDR1 MDHEN, CDR2 SYDVKM.